This T cell receptor beta chain was recorded in a study of shared clonotypes between healthy human individuals. The authors ran the assay at deep level. Method: immunoSEQ multiplex PCR; TCRdb's copy keeps in-frame clones and lacks some. Altogether approximately 500,000 clones are present, roughly 80% being singletons, with the ten largest covering 9.5% to 15%. This CDR3 has 16 residues. V lost 5 bases, J lost 4 bases, and 8 bases stayed unmatched. The germline V gene encodes CDR1 SGHAT and CDR2 FQNNGV. This TCR came from a woman aged 40 to 50 in good health. Some clones in this sample may be carry-over from other donors' samples. The sample was PBMCs. The chain combines TRBV11-2 with TRBJ2-3, with TRBD1 matching over 11 bases. CDR3 amino acids: CASSKRTGGQADTQYF. CDR3 nucleotides: TGTGCCAGCAGCAAGCGGACAGGGGGCCAGGCAGATACGCAGTATTTT.